Listed below are T cell receptor beta chains from one sample, sequenced in a study of T cells in localized non-small cell lung cancer. Clones were read by immunoSEQ multiplex PCR, and TCRdb kept only the in-frame ones, dropping some. Of roughly 70,000 clones in the sample, 86% were seen once. Sequenced here: peripheral blood, sampled before any cancer treatment. The receptors come from a male donor aged 60 or older with stage III squamous cell lung carcinoma. CDR3s include the opening cysteine and the closing phenylalanine or tryptophan. The D gene is left open where the match is weak. A clone size is listed for some rows: how often the clone was seen (once, few, many), or a class if it is expanded.

clone_size: -
cdr3_length: 13
v_call: TRBV6-6
d_call: TRBD1
j_call: TRBJ1-1
cdr3_aa: CASSYDRAAEAFF
cdr3_nt: TGTGCCAGCAGTTACGACAGGGCCGCTGAAGCTTTCTTT

clone_size: once
cdr3_length: 14
v_call: TRBV7-2
d_call: TRBD1
j_call: TRBJ2-5
cdr3_aa: CASSQDRAGETQYF
cdr3_nt: TGTGCCAGCAGCCAGGACAGGGCTGGGGAGACCCAGTACTTC

clone_size: -
cdr3_length: 14
v_call: TRBV6-1
d_call: -
j_call: TRBJ2-2
cdr3_aa: CASRPRGNTGELFF
cdr3_nt: TGTGCCAGCAGACCACGAGGTAACACCGGGGAGCTGTTTTTT

clone_size: -
cdr3_length: 11
v_call: TRBV16
d_call: -
j_call: TRBJ1-1
cdr3_aa: CASTPGLRVIF
cdr3_nt: TGTGCCAGCACCCCGGGACTCCGAGTCATTTTT

clone_size: -
cdr3_length: 16
v_call: TRBV6-6
d_call: -
j_call: TRBJ2-1
cdr3_aa: CASSYSAGGAGNEQFF
cdr3_nt: TGTGCCAGCAGTTACTCGGCAGGGGGGGCTGGGAATGAGCAGTTCTTC

clone_size: -
cdr3_length: 13
v_call: TRBV2
d_call: TRBD1
j_call: TRBJ1-6
cdr3_aa: CASTGTDLAPLHF
cdr3_nt: TGTGCCAGCACCGGGACAGACCTTGCGCCCCTCCACTTT

clone_size: -
cdr3_length: 16
v_call: TRBV5-4
d_call: -
j_call: TRBJ2-5
cdr3_aa: CASSLVVRSTQETQYF
cdr3_nt: TGTGCCAGCAGCTTGGTTGTCAGGTCTACCCAAGAGACCCAGTACTTC

clone_size: -
cdr3_length: 13
v_call: TRBV19
d_call: -
j_call: TRBJ2-3
cdr3_aa: CASRDEGADTQYF
cdr3_nt: TGTGCCAGTAGGGACGAGGGCGCAGATACGCAGTATTTT

clone_size: -
cdr3_length: 13
v_call: TRBV7-9
d_call: -
j_call: TRBJ1-4
cdr3_aa: CASSGQINEKLFF
cdr3_nt: TGTGCCAGCAGCGGACAGATTAATGAAAAACTGTTTTTT

clone_size: -
cdr3_length: 14
v_call: TRBV7-2
d_call: TRBD1
j_call: TRBJ1-5
cdr3_aa: CASSSDRHAQPQHF
cdr3_nt: TGTGCCAGCAGCTCGGACAGGCACGCCCAGCCCCAGCATTTT

clone_size: -
cdr3_length: 14
v_call: TRBV30
d_call: -
j_call: TRBJ1-5
cdr3_aa: CAWRMGGFDQPQHF
cdr3_nt: TGTGCCTGGAGGATGGGGGGGTTCGATCAGCCCCAGCATTTT

clone_size: -
cdr3_length: 15
v_call: TRBV28
d_call: -
j_call: TRBJ2-3
cdr3_aa: CASSFSSGGTDTQYF
cdr3_nt: TGTGCCAGCAGTTTTTCGTCGGGGGGCACAGATACGCAGTATTTT

clone_size: -
cdr3_length: 14
v_call: TRBV7-2
d_call: -
j_call: TRBJ1-5
cdr3_aa: CASSLAGNNQPQHF
cdr3_nt: TGTGCCAGCAGCTTAGCGGGGAACAATCAGCCCCAGCATTTT

clone_size: -
cdr3_length: 12
v_call: TRBV5-5
d_call: -
j_call: TRBJ1-2
cdr3_aa: CASSPDIYGYTF
cdr3_nt: TGTGCCAGCAGCCCTGACATTTATGGCTACACCTTC

clone_size: -
cdr3_length: 12
v_call: TRBV14
d_call: TRBD2
j_call: TRBJ2-3
cdr3_aa: CASGLAADTQYF
cdr3_nt: TGTGCCAGCGGACTAGCAGCAGATACGCAGTATTTT

clone_size: -
cdr3_length: 16
v_call: TRBV12-1
d_call: -
j_call: TRBJ1-3
cdr3_aa: CASSFRDTDSGNTIYF
cdr3_nt: TGTGCCAGCAGCTTCAGGGACACAGACTCTGGAAACACCATATATTTT

clone_size: -
cdr3_length: 14
v_call: TRBV5-1
d_call: -
j_call: TRBJ2-5
cdr3_aa: CASSLGGREETQYF
cdr3_nt: TGCGCCAGCAGCTTGGGGGGCAGGGAAGAGACCCAGTACTTC

clone_size: -
cdr3_length: 14
v_call: TRBV6-4
d_call: TRBD1
j_call: TRBJ1-1
cdr3_aa: CASRGQPSNTEAFF
cdr3_nt: TGTGCCAGCAGGGGACAGCCGTCGAACACTGAAGCTTTCTTT

clone_size: once
cdr3_length: 13
v_call: TRBV5-1
d_call: -
j_call: TRBJ2-5
cdr3_aa: CASRETSQETQYF
cdr3_nt: TGCGCCAGCAGGGAGACTAGCCAAGAGACCCAGTACTTC

clone_size: -
cdr3_length: 16
v_call: TRBV11-2
d_call: TRBD2
j_call: TRBJ2-5
cdr3_aa: CASSLVIAGGQETQYF
cdr3_nt: TGTGCCAGCAGCTTAGTTATAGCGGGGGGCCAAGAGACCCAGTACTTC

clone_size: -
cdr3_length: 13
v_call: TRBV19
d_call: TRBD1
j_call: TRBJ1-5
cdr3_aa: CASRDRASQPQHF
cdr3_nt: TGTGCCAGTAGGGACAGGGCAAGTCAGCCCCAGCATTTT

clone_size: -
cdr3_length: 18
v_call: TRBV6-4
d_call: -
j_call: TRBJ2-1
cdr3_aa: CASSDSPGTRQSYNEQFF
cdr3_nt: TGTGCCAGCAGTGACTCACCCGGGACTCGGCAATCCTACAATGAGCAGTTCTTC

clone_size: -
cdr3_length: 15
v_call: TRBV7-8
d_call: -
j_call: TRBJ1-1
cdr3_aa: CASSLDFRFDTEAFF
cdr3_nt: TGTGCCAGCAGCTTAGATTTTCGGTTTGACACTGAAGCTTTCTTT

clone_size: -
cdr3_length: 19
v_call: TRBV27
d_call: TRBD1
j_call: TRBJ1-6
cdr3_aa: CASSSSGQGLLGRNSPLHF
cdr3_nt: TGTGCCAGCAGTTCCTCGGGACAGGGGTTGTTGGGTAGAAATTCACCCCTCCACTTT

clone_size: -
cdr3_length: 14
v_call: TRBV12-5
d_call: TRBD1
j_call: TRBJ2-7
cdr3_aa: CASVFAGGSYEQYF
cdr3_nt: TGTGCTAGTGTTTTCGCAGGGGGCAGCTACGAGCAGTACTTC